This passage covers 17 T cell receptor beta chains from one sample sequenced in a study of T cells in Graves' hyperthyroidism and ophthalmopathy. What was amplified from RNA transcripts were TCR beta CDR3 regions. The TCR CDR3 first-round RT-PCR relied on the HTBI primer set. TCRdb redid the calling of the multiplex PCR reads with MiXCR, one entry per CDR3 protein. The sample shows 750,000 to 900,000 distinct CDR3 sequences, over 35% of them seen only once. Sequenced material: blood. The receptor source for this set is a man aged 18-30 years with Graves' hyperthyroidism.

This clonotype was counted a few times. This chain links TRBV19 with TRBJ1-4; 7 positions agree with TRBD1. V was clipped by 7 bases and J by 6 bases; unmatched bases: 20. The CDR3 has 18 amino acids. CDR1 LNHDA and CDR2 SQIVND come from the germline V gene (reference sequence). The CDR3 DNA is TGTGCCAGTAAACGCTTTACCCTTTACACAGGGGAGGATGAAAAACTGTTTTTT. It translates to CASKRFTLYTGEDEKLFF.

CDR3 sequence (DNA): TGTGCCAGCAGTGTACGGGGGTCAAACACTGAAGCTTTCTTT. This encodes CASSVRGSNTEAFF. The rearrangement joins TRBV25-1 to TRBJ1-1, with D possibly TRBD1 on 5 matching bases. Per germline, CDR1 MGHDK and CDR2 SYGVNS. Trimming removed 4 bases from V and 2 bases from J, with 11 bases in between. This CDR3 has 14 residues.

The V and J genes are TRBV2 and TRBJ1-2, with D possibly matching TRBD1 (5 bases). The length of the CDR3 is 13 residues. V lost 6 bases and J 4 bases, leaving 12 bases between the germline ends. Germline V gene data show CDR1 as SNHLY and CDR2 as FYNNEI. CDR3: CASSQGPTYGYTF. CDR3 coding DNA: TGTGCCAGCAGCCAGGGACCGACCTATGGCTACACCTTC.

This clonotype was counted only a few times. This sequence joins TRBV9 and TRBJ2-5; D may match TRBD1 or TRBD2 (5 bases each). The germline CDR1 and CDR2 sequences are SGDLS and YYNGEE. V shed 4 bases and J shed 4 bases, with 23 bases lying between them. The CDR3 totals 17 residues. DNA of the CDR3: TGTGCCAGCAGCCAAGGATTGAAACTACCGAGGGGAGAGACCCAGTACTTC. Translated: CASSQGLKLPRGETQYF. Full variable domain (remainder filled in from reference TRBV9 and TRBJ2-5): DSGVTQTPKHLITATGQRVTLRCSPRSGDLSVYWYQQSLDQGLQFLIQYYNGEERAKGNILERFSAQQFPDLHSELNLSSLELGDSALYFCASSQGLKLPRGETQYFGPGTRLLVL.

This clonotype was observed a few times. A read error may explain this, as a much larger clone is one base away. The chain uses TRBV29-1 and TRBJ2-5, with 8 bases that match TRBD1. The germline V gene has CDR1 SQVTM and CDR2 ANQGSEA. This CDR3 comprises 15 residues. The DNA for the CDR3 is TGCAGCGTTGAAGGCCTACCGGGACAGGCAGAGGCCCAGTACTTC. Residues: CSVEGLPGQAEAQYF.

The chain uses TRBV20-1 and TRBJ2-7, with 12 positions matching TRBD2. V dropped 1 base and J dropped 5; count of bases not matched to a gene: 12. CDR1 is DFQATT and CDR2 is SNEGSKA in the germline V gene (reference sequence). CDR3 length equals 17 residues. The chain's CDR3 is CSARALAGGTGHDEQYF. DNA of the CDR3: TGCAGTGCTAGAGCCCTAGCGGGGGGGACAGGGCACGACGAGCAGTACTTC.

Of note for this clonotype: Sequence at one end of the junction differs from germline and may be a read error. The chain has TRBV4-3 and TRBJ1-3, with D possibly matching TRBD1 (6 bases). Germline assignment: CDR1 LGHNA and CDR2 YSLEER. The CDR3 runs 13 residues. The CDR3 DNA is TGCGCCAGCAGCCAACCGCCCCCCGGACAGCTCCTCTTT. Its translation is CASSQPPPGQLLF.

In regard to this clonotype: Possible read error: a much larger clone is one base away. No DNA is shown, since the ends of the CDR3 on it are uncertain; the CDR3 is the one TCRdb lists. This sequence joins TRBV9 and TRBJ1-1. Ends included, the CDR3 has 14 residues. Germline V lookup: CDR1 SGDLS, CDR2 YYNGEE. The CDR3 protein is CACSVDSGNTEAFF.

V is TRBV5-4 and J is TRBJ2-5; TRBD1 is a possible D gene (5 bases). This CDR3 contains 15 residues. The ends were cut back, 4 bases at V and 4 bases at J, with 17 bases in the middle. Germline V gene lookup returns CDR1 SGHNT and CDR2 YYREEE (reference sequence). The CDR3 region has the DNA TGTGCCAGCAGCCCCCATCAGGGTGGTGGAGAGACCCAGTACTTC. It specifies CASSPHQGGGETQYF. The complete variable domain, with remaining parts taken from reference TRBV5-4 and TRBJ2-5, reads ETGVTQSPTHLIKTRGQQVTLRCSSQSGHNTVSWYQQALGQGPQFIFQYYREEENGRGNFPPRFSGLQFPNYSSELNVNALELDDSALYLCASSPHQGGGETQYFGPGTRLLVL.

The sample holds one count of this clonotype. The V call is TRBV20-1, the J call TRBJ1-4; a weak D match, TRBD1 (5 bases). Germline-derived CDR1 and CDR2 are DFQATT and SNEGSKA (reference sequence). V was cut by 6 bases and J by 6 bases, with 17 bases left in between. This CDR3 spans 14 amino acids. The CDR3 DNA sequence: TGCAGTGCAACCCCTAGCAGGGCTGATGAAAAACTGTTTTTT. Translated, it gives CSATPSRADEKLFF.

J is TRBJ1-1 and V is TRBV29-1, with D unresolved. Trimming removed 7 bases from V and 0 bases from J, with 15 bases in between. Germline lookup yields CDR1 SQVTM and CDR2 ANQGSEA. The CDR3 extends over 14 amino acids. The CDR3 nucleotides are TGCAGCGCCCCTAGGGCAGGACTGAACACTGAAGCTTTCTTT. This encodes CSAPRAGLNTEAFF.

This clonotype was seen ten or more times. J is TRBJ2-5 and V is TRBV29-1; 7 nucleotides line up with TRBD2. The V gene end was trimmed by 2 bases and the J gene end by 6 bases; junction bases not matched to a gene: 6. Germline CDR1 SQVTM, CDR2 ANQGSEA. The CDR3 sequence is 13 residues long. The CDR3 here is CSVERRGGQTQYF. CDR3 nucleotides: TGCAGCGTTGAAAGGCGCGGGGGACAGACCCAGTACTTC.

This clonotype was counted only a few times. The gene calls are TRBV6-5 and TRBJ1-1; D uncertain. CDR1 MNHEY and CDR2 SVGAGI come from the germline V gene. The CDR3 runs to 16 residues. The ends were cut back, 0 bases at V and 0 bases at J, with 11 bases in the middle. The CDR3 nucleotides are TGTGCCAGCAGTTACTCGACCGTGCCCGTGAACACTGAAGCTTTCTTT. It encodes CASSYSTVPVNTEAFF.

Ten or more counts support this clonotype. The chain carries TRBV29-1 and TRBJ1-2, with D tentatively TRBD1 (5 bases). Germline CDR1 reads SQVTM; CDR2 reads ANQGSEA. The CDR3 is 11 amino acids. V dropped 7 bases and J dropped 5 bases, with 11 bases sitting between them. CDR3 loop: CSAQGGYGYTF. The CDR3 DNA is TGCAGCGCCCAGGGAGGTTATGGCTACACCTTC. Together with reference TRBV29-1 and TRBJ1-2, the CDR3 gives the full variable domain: SAVISQKPSRDICQRGTSLTIQCQVDSQVTMMFWYRQQPGQSLTLIATANQGSEATYESGFVIDKFPISRPNLTFSTLTVSNMSPEDSSIYLCSAQGGYGYTFGSGTRLTVV.

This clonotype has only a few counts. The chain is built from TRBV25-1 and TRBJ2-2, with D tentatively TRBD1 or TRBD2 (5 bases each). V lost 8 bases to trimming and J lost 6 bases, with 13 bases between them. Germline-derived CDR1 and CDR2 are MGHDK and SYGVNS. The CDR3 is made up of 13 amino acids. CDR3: CASEGDQPGELFF. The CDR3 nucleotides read TGTGCCAGCGAAGGGGACCAGCCCGGGGAGCTGTTTTTT.

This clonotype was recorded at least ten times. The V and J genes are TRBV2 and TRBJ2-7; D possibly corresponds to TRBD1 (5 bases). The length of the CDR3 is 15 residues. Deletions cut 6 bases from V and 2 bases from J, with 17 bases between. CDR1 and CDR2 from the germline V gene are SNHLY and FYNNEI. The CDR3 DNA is TGTGCCAGCAGAATCCAGTCTACAGGAACCTACGAGCAGTACTTC. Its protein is CASRIQSTGTYEQYF.

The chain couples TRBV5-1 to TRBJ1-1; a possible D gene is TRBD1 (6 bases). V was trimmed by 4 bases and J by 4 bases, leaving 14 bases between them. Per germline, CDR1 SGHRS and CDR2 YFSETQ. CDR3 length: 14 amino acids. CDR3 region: CASSRQAPGTEAFF. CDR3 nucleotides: TGCGCCAGCAGCCGACAGGCCCCGGGCACTGAAGCTTTCTTT.